The 14 T cell receptor beta chains in this list originate from one sample, sequenced in a study of liver allograft versus peripheral blood T cells. The overall study: T cell receptor repertoires in transplanted livers were compared with those in recipients' peripheral blood.

TCRdb called the reads again in MiXCR, with one record for every CDR3 protein. The table has about 13,000 distinct CDR3 sequences, under 20% seen once. The receptors shown here come from a human patient who had a liver transplant. T cells may partly derive from the graft donor.

This clonotype was observed many times. The chain carries TRBV29-1 and TRBJ2-1, with D maybe TRBD2 (5 bases). The CDR3 is made up of 11 amino acids. Trimming removed 8 bases at V and 5 bases at J, with 10 bases between. Germline CDR1 is SQVTM and CDR2 is ANQGSEA. In DNA, the CDR3 is TGCAGCTCCGGGGTGGACAATGAGCAGTTCTTC. Translated, it gives CSSGVDNEQFF.

This clonotype is medium-sized by share. This sequence joins TRBV18 and TRBJ1-1; D is perhaps TRBD1 (6 bases). V was shortened by 4 bases and J by 2 bases, with 14 bases between the two germline ends. Germline CDR1 is KGHSH and CDR2 is LQKENI. The CDR3 has 15 residues. This chain's CDR3 is CASSRTGSANTEAFF. DNA for the CDR3: TGTGCCAGCTCACGCACAGGGTCGGCAAACACTGAAGCTTTCTTT.

The V gene is TRBV11-2, the J gene TRBJ2-5; unclear D gene. The germline CDR1 and CDR2 sequences are SGHAT and FQNNGV. V shed 1 base and J shed 4 bases, with 19 bases lying between them. The CDR3 spans 17 residues. The chain's CDR3 is CASSLGTTGSAAETQYF. For the CDR3, the DNA is TGTGCCAGCAGCTTAGGGACCACCGGCAGCGCAGCAGAGACCCAGTACTTC.

This clonotype is categorized as medium-sized. The chain uses TRBV18 and TRBJ2-3; D unresolved. Trimming took 3 bases from V and 6 from J, leaving 16 bases between them. Germline CDR1 reads KGHSH; CDR2 reads LQKENI. The CDR3 consists of 15 residues. CDR3: CASSPQSANPDTQYF. The DNA of the CDR3 is TGTGCCAGCTCACCCCAGTCGGCAAATCCTGATACGCAGTATTTT.

The J gene is TRBJ2-3, the V gene TRBV5-6, with 7 bases lining up with TRBD1. V lost 0 bases, J lost 5 bases, and 0 bases stayed unmatched. The CDR3 loop spans 13 amino acids. The V gene's germline CDR1 is SGHDT and CDR2 YYEEEE. DNA for the CDR3: TGTGCCAGCAGCTTGGACAGGGGAGATACGCAGTATTTT. Its protein is CASSLDRGDTQYF.

This clonotype showed up just a few times. The chain links TRBV24-1 to TRBJ2-2; 11 positions agree with TRBD1. This CDR3 contains 15 residues. Germline CDR1 KGHDR, CDR2 SFDVKD. With V trimmed by 5 bases and J by 7 bases, 5 bases remained unmatched. DNA of the CDR3: TGTGCCACCAGTGGCCTCGGGACAGGGGGCGGGGAGCTGTTTTTT. Amino acid sequence: CATSGLGTGGGELFF.

This clonotype was seen a few times. The rearrangement joins TRBV25-1 to TRBJ1-2, with 11 bases aligning to TRBD1. Germline V gene lookup returns CDR1 MGHDK and CDR2 SYGVNS. The CDR3 spans 16 residues. The junction had 5 bases not matched to a gene; V was cut back by 2 bases and J by 3 bases. The CDR3 nucleotides are TGTGCCAGCAGTGAAAAGGGACAGGGGGGGGACTATGGCTACACCTTC. Translation gives CASSEKGQGGDYGYTF.

This clonotype occurred many times. J is TRBJ2-1 and V is TRBV27; 7 bases fit TRBD2. Germline CDR1 and CDR2: MNHEY and SMNVEV (reference sequence). With 7 bases clipped from V and 0 bases from J, the junction kept 9 bases outside the gene matches. The CDR3 has 16 residues. This chain's CDR3 is CASIPLTGGSYNEQFF. DNA for the CDR3: TGTGCCAGCATCCCCCTAACGGGAGGCTCCTACAATGAGCAGTTCTTC.

The chain combines TRBV19 with TRBJ1-3; the D is unclear. The length of the CDR3 is 15 residues. The germline V gene has CDR1 LNHDA and CDR2 SQIVND (reference sequence). The germline V and J ends were trimmed by 8 bases and 0 bases, with 14 bases remaining between them. The CDR3 DNA reads TGTGCCAGTGAAAACGGCCTCCTCTCTGGAAACACCATATATTTT. The encoded protein is CASENGLLSGNTIYF.

Within the sample, this clonotype is medium-sized. This chain links TRBV7-2 with TRBJ1-2; D is undetermined. Germline V lookup: CDR1 SGHTA, CDR2 FQGNSA. Trimming removed 5 bases from V and 4 bases from J, with 11 bases in between. The CDR3 is 13 residues long. CDR3 amino acids: CASSTDPGYGYTF. CDR3 sequence (DNA): TGTGCCAGCAGCACCGACCCGGGCTATGGCTACACCTTC.

This clonotype is classed as medium-sized (0.01 to 0.1%). CDR3 DNA sequence: TGTGCCAGCTCACGGGACAGGGAGGGAGGCTACACCTTC. This gives the protein CASSRDREGGYTF. This chain joins TRBV18 and TRBJ1-2; 9 bases map to TRBD1. Unmatched junction bases numbered 5, after V lost 4 bases and J lost 8 bases. The CDR3 consists of 13 residues. Germline CDR1 is KGHSH and CDR2 is LQKENI. Complete variable domain (other parts from reference TRBV18 and TRBJ1-2): NAGVMQNPRHLVRRRGQEARLRCSPMKGHSHVYWYRQLPEEGLKFMVYLQKENIIDESGMPKERFSAEFPKEGPSILRIQQVVRGDSAAYFCASSRDREGGYTFGSGTRLTVV.

Relative to its sample, this clonotype is medium-sized. The V and J genes are TRBV6-2 or TRBV6-3 and TRBJ2-7; 15 positions match TRBD2. Trimming removed 6 bases from V and 5 bases from J; junction bases left unmatched: 11. CDR1 and CDR2 from the germline V gene are MNHEY and SVGEGT. The CDR3 contains 17 residues. The CDR3 bases are TGTGCCAGCAGCACGAGGACTAGCGGGAGGGCCGAACACGAGCAGTACTTC. The encoded protein is CASSTRTSGRAEHEQYF.

This clonotype was found a few times. V and J are TRBV27 and TRBJ1-6; 7 bases line up with TRBD1. Trimming cost V 5 bases and J 7 bases; bases outside gene matches: 8. The V gene's germline CDR1 is MNHEY and CDR2 SMNVEV (reference sequence). CDR3 length: 15 amino acids. This CDR3 reads CASSPGQAKNSPLHF. The CDR3 DNA follows: TGTGCCAGCAGTCCCGGACAGGCAAAAAATTCACCCCTCCACTTT.

This rearrangement joins TRBV12-3 or TRBV12-4 to TRBJ2-7, with a tentative D call TRBD1 (5 bases). The V gene lost 8 bases and the J gene lost 5 bases, with 10 bases spanning the gap. This CDR3 is built from 11 residues. The CDR3 DNA sequence: TGTGCCAGCGGGTGGGGCGACGAGCAGTACTTC. Encoded protein: CASGWGDEQYF.